This T cell receptor (beta chain) comes out of a study of vaccination and CD4 T cells after COVID-19. Across the study: The study collected post-vaccine samples a median around 70 days after dose two, with a range of 14 to 241. General study results and limits: Convalescent participants were relatively few, and none had early post-infection timepoints studied. Researchers report that 304 of 307 vaccine-specific clones in convalescent patients proved spike mono-reactive.

Notes on this clonotype: The antigen is unknown.

There are 12 residues in the CDR3. Trimming removed 4 bases at V and 2 bases at J, with 6 bases between. Germline values: CDR1 KGHSH, CDR2 LQKENI. Cultured CD4+ T cell DNA underwent sequencing with the Oncomine TCR Beta short-read assay. TCRdb processed the PCR reads anew with MiXCR; each CDR3 protein has one entry. The table includes 10,000 or so distinct CDR3 sequences, about 28% detected once. Treatment described: approximately nine-day PBMC culture with coronavirus spike peptide pools or control peptides (ViraFEST assay). Convalescent patients tested SARS-CoV-2 PCR positive from March to December 2020, before Alpha, Beta and Delta emerged.

This receptor was identified in a human donor who had recovered from COVID-19. The chain joins TRBV18 to TRBJ2-7; D is uncertain. The source was CD4+ T cells from blood, cultured in vitro, collected after SARS-CoV-2 vaccination. In DNA, the CDR3 is TGTGCCAGCTCACTAACCGCCTACGAGCAGTACTTC. It encodes CASSLTAYEQYF.